The 21 T cell receptor beta chains below all came from one sample that was sequenced in a study of beta chain features in type 1 diabetes. Notes on the study in general: Across all four CD4+ subsets, people with type 1 diabetes showed modestly shorter TCRB CDR3s.

For these TCRs, the target antigens are not known. cDNA synthesis used the whole RNA isolate, giving expressed TCRB sequences. Here immunoSEQ multiplex PCR was the method, and the copy in TCRdb shows in-frame clones only, minus some. This repertoire shows 640,000 or so clones, 13% found once; its top ten account for about 0.02%. The sequencing sample was made of naive CD4+ T cells from blood. The source of these receptors is a man aged 18 to 35 with type 1 diabetes.

The V gene is TRBV29-1, the J gene TRBJ1-2; TRBD1 agrees at 7 bases. Germline assignment: CDR1 SQVTM and CDR2 ANQGSEA. The CDR3 covers 12 residues. Losses at the gene ends were 0 bases for V and 7 bases for J; bases not matched to a gene: 2. The CDR3 coding sequence is TGCAGCGTTGAAGAACCAGGGGGTGGCTACACCTTC. Translating gives CSVEEPGGGYTF.

This sequence joins TRBV10-3 and TRBJ2-7, with TRBD1 matching 8 bases. The CDR3 length is 14 residues. J gave up 7 bases and V 2 bases, and 7 bases lay outside the gene matches. The germline V gene encodes CDR1 ENHRY and CDR2 SYGVKD. CDR3 bases: TGTGCCATCAGTGAGCGGGCAGGGGGCGAAGAGCAGTACTTC. It specifies CAISERAGGEEQYF.

This clone has just a few counts. The chain recombines TRBV5-4 with TRBJ1-1, with unresolved D. Trimming shortened V by 1 base and J by 9 bases, and 13 bases separated the two germline ends. This CDR3 has 13 amino acids. The germline gives CDR1 SGHNT, CDR2 YYREEE (reference sequence). CDR3 sequence (DNA): TGTGCCAGCAGCTTGTCCACGCTAGGAAAAGCTTTCTTT. Its protein product is CASSLSTLGKAFF.

The rearrangement links TRBV29-1 to TRBJ1-2, with 12 bases matching TRBD1. With 4 bases clipped from V and 3 bases from J, the junction kept 12 bases outside the gene matches. This CDR3 region has 17 residues. Germline V CDR1 and CDR2: SQVTM, ANQGSEA. The CDR3 reads CSVGPSPGQGADYGYTF. The DNA of the CDR3 is TGCAGCGTTGGGCCTTCACCGGGACAGGGGGCCGACTATGGCTACACCTTC.

This chain joins TRBV30 and TRBJ1-4; 10 bases align to TRBD1. Germline trimming cut 2 bases from V and 4 bases from J; bases unmatched to any gene: 4. The length of the CDR3 is 15 residues. The germline V gene encodes CDR1 GTSNPN and CDR2 SVGIG (reference sequence). CDR3 loop: CAWSPRTGGNEKLFF. As DNA, the CDR3 is TGTGCCTGGAGTCCGCGGACAGGGGGTAATGAAAAACTGTTTTTT.

The chain is built from TRBV5-1 and TRBJ1-1, with D possibly being TRBD1 (5 bases). CDR1 SGHRS and CDR2 YFSETQ come from the germline V gene. This CDR3 has 15 amino acids. V was cut by 5 bases and J by 4 bases, with 18 bases left in between. The CDR3 sequence is CASSYQWGQGTEAFF. The CDR3 region has the DNA TGCGCCAGCAGTTACCAGTGGGGCCAGGGCACTGAAGCTTTCTTT.

This clone was picked up a small number of times. The chain has TRBV5-4 and TRBJ1-1; D remains ambiguous. Germline CDR1 and CDR2: SGHNT and YYREEE (reference sequence). CDR3 size: 16 residues. V dropped 4 bases and J dropped 2 bases, with 18 bases sitting between them. The CDR3 region has the DNA TGTGCCAGCAGCAGCGGCGGACTGACCCCAAACACTGAAGCTTTCTTT. This encodes CASSSGGLTPNTEAFF. Combining the CDR3 with reference TRBV5-4 and TRBJ1-1 gives the whole variable domain ETGVTQSPTHLIKTRGQQVTLRCSSQSGHNTVSWYQQALGQGPQFIFQYYREEENGRGNFPPRFSGLQFPNYSSELNVNALELDDSALYLCASSSGGLTPNTEAFFGQGTRLTVV.

V gene TRBV11-1 combines with J gene TRBJ2-5; D uncertain. Per germline, CDR1 SGHAT and CDR2 FQDESV (reference sequence). This CDR3 spans 13 amino acids. Trimming shortened V by 6 bases and J by 5 bases, and 13 bases separated the two germline ends. CDR3: CASRSVLGETQYF. In nucleotides, the CDR3 is TGTGCCAGCAGATCCGTCCTGGGGGAGACCCAGTACTTC.

This sequence joins TRBV9 and TRBJ1-1; D possibly corresponds to TRBD1 (5 bases). This CDR3 has 14 residues. Germline-derived CDR1 and CDR2 are SGDLS and YYNGEE. The V end lost 3 bases, the J end lost 2 bases, and 11 bases lay between the germline ends. The DNA for the CDR3 is TGTGCCAGCAGCGGGCCGGGGCGCAACACTGAAGCTTTCTTT. It codes for CASSGPGRNTEAFF.

In its sample, this clone was seen a few times. One end of the junction is discordant with germline, which a read error may explain. The CDR3 sequence is CASSRGVKESQYF. CDR3 bases: TGTGCCAGCAGCCGAGGCGTGAAAGAGTCCCAGTACTTC. The V call is TRBV7-9, the J call TRBJ2-5; D not resolved. The CDR3 totals 13 residues. Germline assignment: CDR1 SEHNR and CDR2 FQNEAQ (reference sequence). The full variable domain, completed using reference TRBV7-9 and TRBJ2-5, is DTGVSQNPRHKITKRGQNVTFRCDPISEHNRLYWYRQTLGQGPEFLTYFQNEAQLEKSRLLSDRFSAERPKGSFSTLEIQRTEQGDSAMYLCASSRGVKESQYFGPGTRLLVL.

This clone was seen a handful of times. Other DNA sequences of this sample code for an identical CDR3. The chain is built from TRBV30 and TRBJ1-3; D ambiguous. Germline V CDR1 and CDR2: GTSNPN, SVGIG (reference sequence). The CDR3 totals 12 residues. V dropped 3 bases and J dropped 3 bases, with 6 bases sitting between them. CDR3 region: CAWSVDGNTIYF. DNA of the CDR3: TGTGCCTGGAGCGTTGATGGAAACACCATATATTTT. Full variable domain (rest looked up from reference TRBV30 and TRBJ1-3): SQTIHQWPATLVQPVGSPLSLECTVEGTSNPNLYWYRQAAGRGLQLLFYSVGIGQISSEVPQNLSASRPQDRQFILSSKKLLLSDSGFYLCAWSVDGNTIYFGEGSWLTVV.

V gene TRBV7-2 combines with J gene TRBJ2-7, with D perhaps TRBD2 (6 bases). Trimming removed 5 bases at V and 4 bases at J, with 9 bases between. In germline, CDR1 is SGHTA, CDR2 FQGNSA. The CDR3 has 12 residues. CDR3 loop: CASSGGRYEQYF. CDR3 nucleotides: TGTGCCAGCAGCGGAGGGAGGTACGAGCAGTACTTC.

This clone turned up a few times. The chain uses TRBV7-9 and TRBJ2-1; 8 nucleotides match TRBD2. The germline V gene has CDR1 SEHNR and CDR2 FQNEAQ (reference sequence). CDR3 length: 15 residues. Germline trimming cut 8 bases from V and 6 bases from J; bases unmatched to any gene: 12. The DNA of the CDR3 is TGTGCCAGCGATTCGCGAGGCGGGGGGACCAATGAGCAGTTCTTC. This encodes CASDSRGGGTNEQFF. Supplemented by reference TRBV7-9 and TRBJ2-1, the full variable domain reads DTGVSQNPRHKITKRGQNVTFRCDPISEHNRLYWYRQTLGQGPEFLTYFQNEAQLEKSRLLSDRFSAERPKGSFSTLEIQRTEQGDSAMYLCASDSRGGGTNEQFFGPGTRLTVL.

This clone has only a few counts. The chain couples TRBV30 to TRBJ1-1, with D maybe TRBD1 (5 bases). CDR3 length: 14 amino acids. CDR1 is GTSNPN, CDR2 SVGIG, per germline (reference sequence). V was pared by 2 bases and J by 4 bases, with 14 bases between. The CDR3 loop is CAWSWQGGTTEAFF. The CDR3 bases are TGTGCCTGGAGTTGGCAGGGAGGGACCACTGAAGCTTTCTTT.

This clone came up a few times. The rearrangement uses TRBV7-9 and TRBJ2-1; possibly TRBD1 or TRBD2 for D (6 bases each). Trimming left V 0 bases short and J 7 bases short, with 13 bases between. The CDR3 is made up of 15 amino acids. Germline CDR1 is SEHNR and CDR2 is FQNEAQ (reference sequence). The CDR3 region is CASSLAPGGWNEQFF. The CDR3 nucleotides are TGTGCCAGCAGCTTAGCCCCCGGGGGCTGGAATGAGCAGTTCTTC.

The rearrangement uses TRBV7-9 and TRBJ2-6; the D gene is possibly TRBD2 (5 bases). There are 15 residues in the CDR3. Germline loops: CDR1 SEHNR, CDR2 FQNEAQ (reference sequence). V lost 10 bases to trimming and J lost 0 bases, with 13 bases between them. CDR3 nucleotide sequence: TGTGCCATTCCAGACGGGGACTCTGGGGCCAACGTCCTGACTTTC. Protein product: CAIPDGDSGANVLTF.

This clone showed up just a few times. V and J are TRBV5-1 and TRBJ2-3, with D possibly being TRBD1 or TRBD2 (5 bases each). V dropped 5 bases and J dropped 0 bases, with 16 bases sitting between them. Germline CDR1 is SGHRS and CDR2 is YFSETQ. CDR3 length equals 16 residues. In nucleotides, the CDR3 is TGCGCCAGCAGAGCACAAATAGGGACCAGCACAGATACGCAGTATTTT. Residues: CASRAQIGTSTDTQYF.

The sample holds a few counts of this clone. The chain couples TRBV19 to TRBJ2-3, with D unclear. The CDR3 contains 12 residues. V was shortened by 6 bases and J by 5 bases, with 9 bases between the two germline ends. CDR1 and CDR2 (germline): LNHDA, SQIVND (reference sequence). The CDR3 nucleotides read TGTGCCAGTAGACCCAATGGAGATACGCAGTATTTT. It encodes CASRPNGDTQYF.

The CDR3 bases are TGTGCCAGCAGCTCCCGCACAGGGGTCCCTAACTATGGCTACACCTTC. Translating it yields CASSSRTGVPNYGYTF. V gene TRBV5-6 combines with J gene TRBJ1-2; 7 nucleotides line up with TRBD1. V lost 3 bases to trimming and J lost 0 bases; unmatched junction nucleotides: 8. This CDR3 comprises 16 residues. CDR1 is SGHDT and CDR2 is YYEEEE in the germline V gene.

The V gene is TRBV6-1, the J gene TRBJ1-5, with TRBD1 identical over 7 bases. This CDR3 has 15 amino acids. Germline loops: CDR1 MNHNS, CDR2 SASEGT. V lost 2 bases to trimming and J lost 5 bases; unmatched junction nucleotides: 6. CDR3 amino acids: CASSENRDSYQPQHF. DNA for the CDR3: TGTGCCAGCAGTGAAAACCGGGACAGCTATCAGCCCCAGCATTTT.

This clone was recorded a few times. The V and J genes are TRBV6-5 and TRBJ1-2; the D is unclear. The CDR3 runs 14 residues. Germline loops: CDR1 MNHEY, CDR2 SVGAGI. V was pared by 6 bases and J by 4 bases, with 15 bases between. The CDR3 region is CASRENTILYGYTF. The CDR3 region has the DNA TGTGCCAGCAGGGAGAACACGATTCTCTATGGCTACACCTTC.